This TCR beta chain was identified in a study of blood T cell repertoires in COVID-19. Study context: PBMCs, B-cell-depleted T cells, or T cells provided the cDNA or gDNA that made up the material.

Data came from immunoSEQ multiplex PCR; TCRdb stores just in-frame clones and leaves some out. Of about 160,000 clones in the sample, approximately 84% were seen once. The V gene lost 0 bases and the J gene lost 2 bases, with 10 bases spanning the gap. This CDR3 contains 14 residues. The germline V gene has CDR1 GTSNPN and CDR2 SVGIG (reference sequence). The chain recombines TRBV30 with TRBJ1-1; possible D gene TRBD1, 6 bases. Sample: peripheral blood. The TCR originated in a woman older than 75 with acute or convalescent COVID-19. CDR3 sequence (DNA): TGTGCCTGGAGTGTTTCAGGGGTAAACACTGAAGCTTTCTTT. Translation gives CAWSVSGVNTEAFF.